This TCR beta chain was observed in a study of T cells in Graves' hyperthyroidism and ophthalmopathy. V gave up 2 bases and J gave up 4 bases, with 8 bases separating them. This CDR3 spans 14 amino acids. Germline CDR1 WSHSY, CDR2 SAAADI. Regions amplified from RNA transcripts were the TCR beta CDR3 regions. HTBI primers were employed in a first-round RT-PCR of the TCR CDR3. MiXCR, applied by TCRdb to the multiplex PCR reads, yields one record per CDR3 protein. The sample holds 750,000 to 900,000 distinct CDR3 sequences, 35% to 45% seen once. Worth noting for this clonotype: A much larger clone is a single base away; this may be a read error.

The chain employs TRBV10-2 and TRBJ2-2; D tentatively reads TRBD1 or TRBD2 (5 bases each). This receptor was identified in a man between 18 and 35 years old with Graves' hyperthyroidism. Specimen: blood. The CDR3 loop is CASSEEGTTGELFF. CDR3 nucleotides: TGCGCCAGCAGTGAGGAAGGGACCACCGGGGAGCTGTTTTTT.